The source of this T cell receptor (beta chain) is a study of long-term antiretroviral therapy in people with HIV. Points from the study as a whole: Comparison with controls showed narrower CDR3 length ranges in HIV repertoires.

With regard to this clone: Its target is unknown.

Runs used v3.0 of the immunoSEQ assay and were done at survey level. TCRdb keeps only in-frame clones here, not all; method: immunoSEQ multiplex PCR. The sample lists about 20,000 clones; about 89% were seen once. The J segment lost 2 bases and the V segment lost 3 bases, leaving 1 base of the junction unmatched. The germline gives CDR1 SGHTA, CDR2 FQGTGA. The CDR3 extends over 14 amino acids. Each donor had at least one pre-ART and at least two post-ART PBMC samples. This clonotype was obtained from a man aged 40-49 years with HIV. Source: unsorted PBMCs, taken 0.5 years after starting antiretroviral therapy. The chain recombines TRBV7-3 with TRBJ2-7; 10 positions agree with TRBD1. The CDR3 DNA reads as TGTGCCAGCAGCTTGGGGACAGGGGCCTACGAGCAGTACTTC. This gives the protein CASSLGTGAYEQYF.